The 15 T cell receptor beta chains below all came from one sample that was sequenced in a study of spatial heterogeneity in lung cancer. Noted time point: blood at routine non-recurrence follow-up after resection. Each CDR3 protein gets one entry after TCRdb re-called the 5' RACE reads with MiXCR. The sample records under 75,000 distinct CDR3 sequences, nearly 9% being singletons. The sample here was PBMCs, taken at follow-up. These receptors all come from a female donor with early-stage non-small cell lung cancer.

This clonotype appeared a few times. This chain uses TRBV2 with TRBJ1-4; perhaps TRBD1 as D (6 bases). This CDR3 region has 15 residues. Germline lookup yields CDR1 SNHLY and CDR2 FYNNEI. V was cut by 9 bases and J by 0 bases, with 14 bases left in between. In nucleotides, the CDR3 is TGTGCCAGTTGTTTGCGGACAGCAACTAATGAAAAACTGTTTTTT. Protein sequence: CASCLRTATNEKLFF.

This clonotype was detected a few times. This chain links TRBV28 with TRBJ2-7, with 9 bases identical to TRBD2. With V trimmed by 7 bases and J by 4 bases, 8 bases remained unmatched. Germline V gene sequence: CDR1 MDHEN, CDR2 SYDVKM. CDR3 size: 14 residues. Here the CDR3 reads CASNWAGGPYEQYF. The CDR3, as DNA: TGTGCCAGCAACTGGGCGGGAGGGCCTTACGAGCAGTACTTC.

This clonotype came up many times. The genes are TRBV7-3 and TRBJ2-2; TRBD2 agrees at 8 bases. The CDR3 is 15 amino acids. CDR1 SGHTA and CDR2 FQGTGA come from the germline V gene. Germline trimming cut 5 bases from V and 5 bases from J; bases unmatched to any gene: 7. The CDR3 spells CASSPAGVGTGELFF. CDR3 DNA sequence: TGTGCCAGCAGCCCAGCGGGAGTGGGGACCGGGGAGCTGTTTTTT. The full variable domain, completed using reference TRBV7-3 and TRBJ2-2, is GAGVSQTPSNKVTEKGKYVELRCDPISGHTALYWYRQSLGQGPEFLIYFQGTGAADDSGLPNDRFFAVRPEGSVSTLKIQRTERGDSAVYLCASSPAGVGTGELFFGEGSRLTVL.

This clonotype was seen ten or more times. This chain uses TRBV18 with TRBJ1-2; D not certain. The CDR3 spans 15 residues. Trimming pared 3 bases from V and 3 bases from J, leaving 14 bases between. The V gene's germline CDR1 is KGHSH and CDR2 LQKENI. DNA of the CDR3: TGTGCCAGCTCACCCGGCCCGGGCGGACACTATGGCTACACCTTC. Its protein product is CASSPGPGGHYGYTF. Drawing the rest from reference TRBV18 and TRBJ1-2, the complete variable domain is NAGVMQNPRHLVRRRGQEARLRCSPMKGHSHVYWYRQLPEEGLKFMVYLQKENIIDESGMPKERFSAEFPKEGPSILRIQQVVRGDSAAYFCASSPGPGGHYGYTFGSGTRLTVV.

Worth noting for this clonotype: This may arise from a read error, as a much more abundant clone is one base away. The chain carries TRBV20-1 and TRBJ2-6, with D possibly being TRBD1 (6 bases). Germline CDR1 reads DFQATT; CDR2 reads SNEGSKA (reference sequence). The CDR3 totals 14 residues. The CDR3 spells CSANRALGTNVLTF. The DNA of the CDR3 is TGCAGTGCTAACAGGGCACTTGGGACCAACGTCCTGACTTTC.

This clonotype has a count of ten or more. The chain carries TRBV12-3 or TRBV12-4 and TRBJ1-1; D ambiguous. V lost 8 bases and J lost 2, with 12 bases in between. This CDR3 spans 13 amino acids. The CDR3 region is CASGWTSNTEAFF. CDR3 bases: TGTGCCAGCGGTTGGACTTCCAACACTGAAGCTTTCTTT.

In this sample, this clonotype turned up a few times. The V gene is TRBV4-2, the J gene TRBJ2-2; 10 bases agree with TRBD2. CDR3 length equals 16 residues. With 4 bases clipped from V and 7 bases from J, the junction kept 9 bases outside the gene matches. The germline V gene has CDR1 LGHNA and CDR2 YNFKEQ. The CDR3 loop reads CASSPPSGSAVGELFF. Here the CDR3 DNA reads TGTGCCAGCAGCCCCCCTAGCGGGAGTGCCGTCGGGGAGCTGTTTTTT.

This sequence joins TRBV15 and TRBJ2-3; D is possibly TRBD2 (5 bases). This CDR3 is 13 amino acids long. CDR1 LNHNV and CDR2 YYDKDF come from the germline V gene (reference sequence). Trimming left V 8 bases short and J 2 bases short, with 11 bases between. The CDR3 protein is CATGGGYTDTQYF. The CDR3 DNA follows: TGTGCCACCGGAGGCGGGTACACAGATACGCAGTATTTT. The entire variable domain, with the rest obtained from reference TRBV15 and TRBJ2-3, is as follows: DAMVIQNPRYQVTQFGKPVTLSCSQTLNHNVMYWYQQKSSQAPKLLFHYYDKDFNNEADTPDNFQSRRPNTSFCFLDIRSPGLGDTAMYLCATGGGYTDTQYFGPGTRLTVL.

This clonotype was seen ten or more times. The chain recombines TRBV9 with TRBJ2-2, with 12 bases matching TRBD1. Per the germline V gene, CDR1 is SGDLS and CDR2 is YYNGEE. This CDR3 has 16 amino acids. The V and J ends lost 4 bases and 2 bases, in that order; junction bases with no gene match: 3. CDR3 sequence reads: CASSQGQGANTGELFF. CDR3 nucleotides: TGTGCCAGCAGCCAGGGACAGGGGGCTAACACCGGGGAGCTGTTTTTT. Filled out from reference TRBV9 and TRBJ2-2, the complete variable domain reads DSGVTQTPKHLITATGQRVTLRCSPRSGDLSVYWYQQSLDQGLQFLIQYYNGEERAKGNILERFSAQQFPDLHSELNLSSLELGDSALYFCASSQGQGANTGELFFGEGSRLTVL.

In this sample, this clonotype turned up a few times. This chain joins TRBV11-2 and TRBJ2-7; D could derive from TRBD1 or TRBD2 (5 bases each). Per germline, CDR1 SGHAT and CDR2 FQNNGV. The V end was cut by 2 bases, the J end by 3 bases, with 11 bases between. The length of the CDR3 is 14 residues. CDR3 loop: CASSLYRDDYEQYF. The CDR3 bases are TGTGCCAGCAGCTTATATCGGGACGACTACGAGCAGTACTTC.

The chain combines TRBV3-1 with TRBJ2-3; D unclear. V was cut by 2 bases and J by 1 base, with 10 bases left in between. From germline, CDR1 is LGHDT and CDR2 YNNKEL (reference sequence). The CDR3 totals 15 residues. The CDR3 DNA follows: TGTGCCAGCAGCCAAAATGCGGTAGGCACAGATACGCAGTATTTT. Translation gives CASSQNAVGTDTQYF.

Notes on this clonotype: Possible read error: a much larger clone is one base away. The gene calls are TRBV5-1 and TRBJ2-7; 9 bases map to TRBD1. The germline V gene has CDR1 SGHRS and CDR2 YFSETQ. This CDR3 contains 14 residues. The CDR3 is CASSPGTGSYKQYF. CDR3 bases: TGCGCCAGCAGCCCCGGGACAGGGTCCTACAAGCAGTACTTC.

This chain connects TRBV20-1 to TRBJ2-2; TRBD2 matches at 10 bases. Looked up from germline, CDR1 is DFQATT and CDR2 is SNEGSKA (reference sequence). Trimming removed 0 bases from V and 3 bases from J; junction bases left unmatched: 4. The CDR3 length is 16 residues. CDR3 sequence reads: CSARDALAGDTGELFF. CDR3 DNA sequence: TGCAGTGCTAGAGATGCGCTAGCGGGGGACACCGGGGAGCTGTTTTTT.

The gene calls are TRBV11-2 and TRBJ2-7; 9 nucleotides line up with TRBD2. The CDR3 has 15 amino acids. V was pared by 8 bases and J by 6 bases, with 14 bases of the junction left unmatched. The V gene's germline CDR1 is SGHAT and CDR2 FQNNGV. The CDR3 protein is CASSISGSLSGEQYF. The CDR3, as DNA: TGTGCCAGCTCCATTAGCGGGAGCCTCTCCGGCGAGCAGTACTTC. Drawing the rest from reference TRBV11-2 and TRBJ2-7, the complete variable domain is EAGVAQSPRYKIIEKRQSVAFWCNPISGHATLYWYQQILGQGPKLLIQFQNNGVVDDSQLPKDRFSAERLKGVDSTLKIQPAKLEDSAVYLCASSISGSLSGEQYFGPGTRLTVT.

The chain has TRBV6-6 and TRBJ2-7; 8 bases align to TRBD2. V lost 6 bases and J lost 2; bases outside the gene matches: 6. Looked up from germline, CDR1 is MNHNY and CDR2 is SVGAGI (reference sequence). This CDR3 is built from 14 residues. CDR3 loop: CASRRLAPTYEQYF. Written as DNA, the CDR3 is TGTGCCAGCAGACGACTAGCGCCTACCTACGAGCAGTACTTC.